The TCR beta chain under discussion was sequenced for a study of beta chain features in type 1 diabetes. Points from the study as a whole: There was a moderate but significant shortening of TCRB CDR3s in all four CD4+ subsets of Type 1 diabetes patients. The influence of HLA type on TCRB rearrangement stayed undetermined.

The authors took one heparinised blood draw, averaging about 120 mL, from each donor. Comment on this clone: Its specificity is unknown.

CDR1 and CDR2 from the germline V gene are SGDLS and YYNGEE. The CDR3 is 17 amino acids. With 4 bases clipped from V and 5 bases from J, the junction kept 10 bases outside the gene matches. Sequenced material consisted of expressed TCRB transcripts (all of the isolated RNA was reverse transcribed). TCRdb's table, derived via immunoSEQ multiplex PCR, lists solely in-frame clones and lacks some. The data hold 130,000 or so clones, with 16% observed a single time. This chain links TRBV9 with TRBJ2-2, with 11 nucleotides matching TRBD2. The origin of this receptor is a man younger than 40 with type 1 diabetes. The source material was central memory CD4+ T cells from blood. In DNA form, the CDR3 reads TGTGCCAGCAGCCCGACTAGCGGGGAGGCAGGGACCGGGGAGCTGTTTTTT. Its translation is CASSPTSGEAGTGELFF.